This T cell receptor (beta chain) stems from a study of patients and donors after allogeneic stem cell transplantation. TCRdb called the RT-PCR reads again in MiXCR, with one record for every CDR3 protein. Here the sample spans about a million distinct CDR3 sequences, approximately 19% being singletons. This CDR3 has 20 amino acids. The V gene's germline CDR1 is LGHNA and CDR2 YSLEER. V lost 0 bases and J lost 0, with 18 bases in between. The sequenced sample was blood, either unsorted or a sorted T cell fraction (not recorded which). This sequence joins TRBV4-3 and TRBJ2-6; tentatively, D is TRBD2 (7 bases). This receptor was taken from a human donor who was either an allogeneic HSCT recipient or a stem cell or donor lymphocyte infusion donor (not recorded which). It is not recorded whose cells these are; they may come from a transplant donor. CDR3 in DNA: TGCGCCAGCAGCCAAGAAGATCGGGGGGCGACCCCCTCTGGGGCCAACGTCCTGACTTTC. Amino acid sequence: CASSQEDRGATPSGANVLTF.